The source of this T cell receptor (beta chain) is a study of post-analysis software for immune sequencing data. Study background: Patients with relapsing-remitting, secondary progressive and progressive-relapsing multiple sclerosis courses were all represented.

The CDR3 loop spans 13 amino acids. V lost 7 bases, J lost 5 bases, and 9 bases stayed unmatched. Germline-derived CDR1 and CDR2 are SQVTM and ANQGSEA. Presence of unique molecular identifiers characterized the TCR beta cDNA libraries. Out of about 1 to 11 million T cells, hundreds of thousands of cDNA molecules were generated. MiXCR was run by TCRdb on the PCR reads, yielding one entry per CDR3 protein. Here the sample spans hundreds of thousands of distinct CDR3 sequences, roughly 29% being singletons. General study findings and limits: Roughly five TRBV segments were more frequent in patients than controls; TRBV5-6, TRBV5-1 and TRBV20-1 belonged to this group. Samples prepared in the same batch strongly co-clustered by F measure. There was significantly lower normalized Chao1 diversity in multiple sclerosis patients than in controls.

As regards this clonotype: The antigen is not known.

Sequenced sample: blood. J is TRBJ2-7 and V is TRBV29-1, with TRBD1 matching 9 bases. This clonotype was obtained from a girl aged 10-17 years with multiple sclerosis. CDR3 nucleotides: TGCAGCGCTTCCGGGACAGGGCACAACGAGCAGTACTTC. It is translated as CSASGTGHNEQYF.